These T cell receptor beta chains were read from a single sample in a study of shared clonotypes between healthy human individuals. Method: immunoSEQ multiplex PCR; TCRdb's copy keeps in-frame clones and lacks some. Seen here are 1,400,000 or so clones, 98% observed once, and the top ten hold 0.36%. Sequencing was carried out using naive CD4+ T cells sorted from blood. These receptor sequences come from a man aged 30 to 45 in good health. Each CDR3 is given with its conserved first and last residue. Each record gives: clone size, D gene, V gene, J gene, CDR3 DNA, CDR3 protein. A D gene is named only where the DNA matches it firmly. Not all rows give a size; the values are once, few, many and, for expanded clones, a class.

-	-	TRBV6-1	TRBJ2-7	TGTGCCAGCAGTGAAGTTACGCGGGGACGGGCTAGCGTTGTCTACGAGCAGTACTTC	CASSEVTRGRASVVYEQYF
-	TRBD2	TRBV5-1	TRBJ2-1	TGCGCCAGCAGCACCTCGAGCGCGGGAGGTTACAATGAGCAGTTCTTC	CASSTSSAGGYNEQFF
-	-	TRBV6-6	TRBJ2-1	TGTGCCAGCAGACGCCACCAGGGCCAAGGGCAGTTCTTC	CASRRHQGQGQFF
-	TRBD1	TRBV19	TRBJ2-2	TGTGCCAGTAAGGACAGGCCGAACACCGGGGAGCTGTTTTTT	CASKDRPNTGELFF
-	TRBD1	TRBV5-1	TRBJ2-7	TGCGCCAGCAGCTTGGGCAGGGGGTCCTACGAGCAGTACTTC	CASSLGRGSYEQYF
-	-	TRBV9	TRBJ2-1	TGTGCCAGCAGCGTAGAATTACTAGGTGTCAATGAGCAGTTCTTC	CASSVELLGVNEQFF
-	-	TRBV15	TRBJ1-3	TGTGCCACCAGCGTGGACGGCAACTCTGGAAACACCATATATTTT	CATSVDGNSGNTIYF
once	-	TRBV9	TRBJ1-2	TGTGCCAGCAGCGTAGATGGGGCTGGGGGCTACACCTTC	CASSVDGAGGYTF
once	-	TRBV29-1	TRBJ2-7	TGCAGCGTTGAAAGGCCGTCCTATACCTACGAGCAGTACTTC	CSVERPSYTYEQYF
-	-	TRBV5-4	TRBJ1-1	TGTGCCAGCAGCCATGGGGGGGGACGGCTTCAGGACACTGAAGCTTTCTTT	CASSHGGGRLQDTEAFF
-	-	TRBV7-2	TRBJ1-5	TGTGCCAGCAGCTTAAGGGCAGGGAATCAGCCCCAGCATTTT	CASSLRAGNQPQHF
once	TRBD2	TRBV6-6	TRBJ2-1	TGTGCCAGCAGTGCCTCCGGGACTAGTTACAATGAGCAGTTCTTC	CASSASGTSYNEQFF
-	-	TRBV14	TRBJ2-2	TGTGCCAGCAGCCCCAAGGCGGAACCGAACACCGGGGAGCTGTTTTTT	CASSPKAEPNTGELFF
-	-	TRBV5-1	TRBJ2-7	TGCGCCAGCAGCCGACCCGGTATGGGTGCATCCTACGAGCAGTACTTC	CASSRPGMGASYEQYF
-	-	TRBV6-6	TRBJ1-1	TGTGCCAGCGGCTCGGATACCGTGTACACTGAAGCTTTCTTT	CASGSDTVYTEAFF